This T cell receptor beta chain emerged from a study of T cell changes during pregnancy in multiple sclerosis. Assay used: immunoSEQ multiplex PCR; TCRdb lists only in-frame clones, some missing. This repertoire shows fewer than 85,000 clones, 90% to 95% found once; its top ten account for 0.85% to 1.3%. Per the germline V gene, CDR1 is LNHDA and CDR2 is SQIVND (reference sequence). CDR3 length equals 13 residues. The V and J ends lost 5 bases and 3 bases respectively, with 8 bases between them. The sample in question was peripheral blood, obtained in the second trimester of pregnancy. The rearrangement uses TRBV19 and TRBJ1-5; a weak D match, TRBD1 (5 bases). This clonotype was obtained from a female donor with multiple sclerosis, enrolled in a pregnancy study. The chain's CDR3 is CASSQGHNQPQHF. CDR3 nucleotides: TGTGCCAGTAGTCAAGGACACAATCAGCCCCAGCATTTT.